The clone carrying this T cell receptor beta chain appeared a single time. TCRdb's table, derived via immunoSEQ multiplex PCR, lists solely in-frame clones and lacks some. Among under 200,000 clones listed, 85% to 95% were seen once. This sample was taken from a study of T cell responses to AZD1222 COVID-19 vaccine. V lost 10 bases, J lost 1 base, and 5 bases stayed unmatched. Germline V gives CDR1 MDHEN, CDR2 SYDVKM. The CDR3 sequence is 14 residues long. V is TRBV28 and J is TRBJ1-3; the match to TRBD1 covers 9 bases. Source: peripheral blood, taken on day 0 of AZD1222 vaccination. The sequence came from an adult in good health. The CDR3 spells CATLQGASGNTIYF. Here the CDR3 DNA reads TGTGCCACCTTACAGGGGGCTTCTGGAAACACCATATATTTT.